This TCR beta chain was identified in a study of blood T cell repertoires in COVID-19. V was pared by 2 bases and J by 5 bases, with 12 bases between. This CDR3 has 14 amino acids. Germline V gene data show CDR1 as MNHNS and CDR2 as SASEGT. The authors' processing: Researchers report that nucleated cell counts were estimated from reference gene primer amplification. Profiled with immunoSEQ multiplex PCR; TCRdb holds only in-frame clones, not every one. V, J and clone size are taken as reported in that table, and D and trimming were inferred from the DNA itself. The table has 200,000 to 300,000 clones, about 80% seen once.

V gene TRBV6-1 combines with J gene TRBJ1-1; D ambiguous. The clonotype originates from a human donor in a cohort sampled during active COVID-19. The sequenced material came from peripheral blood. CDR3 region: CASSERPSWTEAFF. The DNA of the CDR3 is TGTGCCAGCAGTGAAAGACCTAGTTGGACTGAAGCTTTCTTT.